Listed here are 21 T cell receptor beta chains from one sample, sequenced in a study of cytomegalovirus exposure and HLA in healthy donors (dated by TCRdb to 2017 to 2019). Library prep was done by the immunoSEQ multiplex PCR assay. A mixture of 60 forward primers for TCR Vbeta segments and 13 reverse primers for TCR Jbeta segments was used in the multiplex PCR. TCRdb carries this immuneACCESS record with in-frame sequences only. Its versions omit some clonotypes, under half of them owing to an unresolved V gene in the studies checked, with the rest unexplained. The sample table contains some 130,000 clones; only one count was recorded for approximately 77% of them. The top ten clonotypes cover 2% of the sample. The sample consisted of PBMCs. The receptor set was obtained from a man aged 25-45 years in good health and CMV-seronegative.

V is TRBV11-1 and J is TRBJ2-1; 11 bases fit TRBD1. CDR1 is SGHAT, CDR2 FQDESV, per germline (reference sequence). V gave up 6 bases and J gave up 4 bases; unmatched junction bases: 5. The CDR3 has 15 residues. This CDR3 reads CASSPGQGAYNEQFF. The CDR3 nucleotides are TGTGCCAGCAGTCCTGGACAGGGGGCTTACAATGAGCAGTTCTTC.

This rearrangement joins TRBV5-1 to TRBJ2-3; 9 nucleotides match TRBD1. In germline, CDR1 is SGHRS, CDR2 YFSETQ. The CDR3 spans 15 residues. V lost 3 bases, J lost 4 bases, and 6 bases stayed unmatched. The CDR3 sequence is CASSSGTGNADTQYF. The CDR3 nucleotides read TGCGCCAGCAGCTCGGGGACAGGGAATGCAGATACGCAGTATTTT. The full variable domain, rest sourced from reference TRBV5-1 and TRBJ2-3, is KAGVTQTPRYLIKTRGQQVTLSCSPISGHRSVSWYQQTPGQGLQFLFEYFSETQRNKGNFPGRFSGRQFSNSRSEMNVSTLELGDSALYLCASSSGTGNADTQYFGPGTRLTVL.

V usage is TRBV18 and J usage is TRBJ1-2; D gene unclear. V was pared by 3 bases and J by 5 bases, with 7 bases between. Germline CDR1 reads KGHSH; CDR2 reads LQKENI. The CDR3 spans 12 residues. CDR3 DNA sequence: TGTGCCAGCTCACCGTCGCAGTATGGCTACACCTTC. Translating gives CASSPSQYGYTF.

The chain carries TRBV6-5 and TRBJ1-2, with 7 bases that match TRBD1. With V trimmed by 3 bases and J by 0 bases, 7 bases remained unmatched. The germline CDR1 and CDR2 sequences are MNHEY and SVGAGI. CDR3 length equals 16 residues. This chain's CDR3 is CASSYTGAVANYGYTF. DNA for the CDR3: TGTGCCAGCAGTTATACAGGGGCCGTAGCTAACTATGGCTACACCTTC.

The CDR3 region has the DNA TGCGCCAGCTCCCAGGGCCTGGGAAATGAAAAACTGTTTTTT. It is translated as CASSQGLGNEKLFF. The chain links TRBV5-1 to TRBJ1-4; the D gene is possibly TRBD1 (5 bases). CDR3 length equals 14 residues. Trimming took 7 bases from V and 5 from J, leaving 15 bases between them. The germline V gene encodes CDR1 SGHRS and CDR2 YFSETQ. Full variable domain (remainder filled in from reference TRBV5-1 and TRBJ1-4): KAGVTQTPRYLIKTRGQQVTLSCSPISGHRSVSWYQQTPGQGLQFLFEYFSETQRNKGNFPGRFSGRQFSNSRSEMNVSTLELGDSALYLCASSQGLGNEKLFFGSGTQLSVL.

The chain joins TRBV5-1 to TRBJ2-2; D uncertain. V shed 1 base and J shed 3 bases, with 4 bases lying between them. This CDR3 has 13 residues. CDR1 is SGHRS, CDR2 YFSETQ, per germline. The CDR3 reads CASSLSDTGELFF. The CDR3 nucleotides read TGCGCCAGCAGCTTGTCGGACACCGGGGAGCTGTTTTTT.

The V call is TRBV27, the J call TRBJ2-7, with 7 bases aligning to TRBD1. Trimming took 5 bases from V and 3 from J; bases not matched to a gene: 4. The CDR3 length is 13 residues. Germline CDR1 reads MNHEY; CDR2 reads SMNVEV (reference sequence). The CDR3 loop is CASSAGGLYEQYF. CDR3 coding DNA: TGTGCCAGCAGTGCAGGGGGTCTCTACGAGCAGTACTTC.

The chain is built from TRBV11-2 and TRBJ2-3; possibly TRBD1 for D (5 bases). The germline V gene encodes CDR1 SGHAT and CDR2 FQNNGV. The V end was cut by 3 bases, the J end by 2 bases, with 12 bases between. The CDR3 spans 15 residues. DNA of the CDR3: TGTGCCAGCAGCTTGAGTACAGGCAACACAGATACGCAGTATTTT. Its translation: CASSLSTGNTDTQYF.

The chain joins TRBV7-3 to TRBJ1-2, with unresolved D. The CDR3 runs 13 residues. Germline V gene sequence: CDR1 SGHTA, CDR2 FQGTGA. V lost 2 bases to trimming and J lost 2 bases, with 6 bases between them. In nucleotides, the CDR3 is TGTGCCAGCAGCTTAGAGGGAAACTATGGCTACACCTTC. Protein product: CASSLEGNYGYTF.

The chain couples TRBV6-1 to TRBJ2-1; no reliable D call. Trimming shortened V by 3 bases and J by 6 bases, and 15 bases separated the two germline ends. Germline V gene lookup returns CDR1 MNHNS and CDR2 SASEGT. This CDR3 has 15 amino acids. The CDR3 DNA is TGTGCCAGCAGTGATGTCAGGCCTCTGGGCAATGAGCAGTTCTTC. It specifies CASSDVRPLGNEQFF.

In its sample, this clone was seen once. The rearrangement links TRBV21-1 to TRBJ2-1; the table's D call of TRBD2 was not tested on the DNA. TRBV21-1 is a pseudogene. CDR3 length: 13 amino acids. CDR3 amino acids: CASRREVANEQFF. The DNA for the CDR3 is TGTGCCAGCAGGAGGGAGGTTGCCAATGAGCAGTTCTTC.

This chain uses TRBV7-9 with TRBJ2-7; D is possibly TRBD1 (7 bases). V lost 5 bases and J 2 bases, leaving 10 bases between the germline ends. Looked up from germline, CDR1 is SEHNR and CDR2 is FQNEAQ (reference sequence). The CDR3 spans 13 residues. The CDR3 is CASSQGGTYEQYF. The DNA for the CDR3 is TGTGCCAGCAGCCAGGGGGGTACCTACGAGCAGTACTTC.

The chain combines TRBV10-3 with TRBJ2-2, with 10 positions matching TRBD1. The CDR3 contains 15 residues. Germline assignment: CDR1 ENHRY and CDR2 SYGVKD. Unmatched junction bases numbered 3, after V lost 5 bases and J lost 3 bases. CDR3 in amino acids: CAISPGTGDTGELFF. The CDR3 DNA reads as TGTGCCATCAGTCCCGGGACAGGGGACACCGGGGAGCTGTTTTTT.

The J gene is TRBJ2-5, the V gene TRBV6-5; 11 bases line up with TRBD2. J lost 5 bases, V lost 5 bases, and 4 bases had no gene match. CDR1 is MNHEY, CDR2 SVGAGI, per germline. This CDR3 has 14 residues. CDR3 bases: TGTGCCAGCAGTCTAGCGGGAGGCTGGGAGACCCAGTACTTC. Amino acid sequence: CASSLAGGWETQYF.

The rearrangement joins TRBV21-1 to TRBJ1-1; the tabulated D call, TRBD1, remains unverified against the DNA. TRBV21-1 is designated a pseudogene. There are 16 residues in the CDR3. The CDR3 is CASSKARGTANTEAFF. The CDR3, as DNA: TGTGCCAGCAGCAAAGCGCGTGGGACAGCGAACACTGAAGCTTTCTTT.

This chain links TRBV7-9 with TRBJ2-2, with no clear D. With 0 bases removed from V and 8 bases from J, the gap between germline ends came to 4 bases. The germline V gene has CDR1 SEHNR and CDR2 FQNEAQ (reference sequence). The CDR3 spans 12 residues. CDR3 DNA sequence: TGTGCCAGCAGCTTAGCGCGGGGGGAGCTGTTTTTT. This translates into CASSLARGELFF.

J is TRBJ1-2 and V is TRBV28, with D unresolved. Germline V gene sequence: CDR1 MDHEN, CDR2 SYDVKM. The CDR3 runs to 12 residues. The V and J ends lost 6 bases and 4 bases respectively, with 9 bases between them. In nucleotides, the CDR3 is TGTGCCAGCAGACCAGGACTCTATGGCTACACCTTC. It is translated as CASRPGLYGYTF.

V is TRBV30 and J is TRBJ1-1; 9 bases map to TRBD1. Looked up from germline, CDR1 is GTSNPN and CDR2 is SVGIG (reference sequence). The CDR3 has 15 amino acids. V lost 2 bases, J lost 1 base, and 5 bases stayed unmatched. CDR3 bases: TGTGCCTGGAGTACAGGGGGCGCATGGAACACTGAAGCTTTCTTT. It is translated as CAWSTGGAWNTEAFF.

The chain combines TRBV29-1 with TRBJ2-3; TRBD2 matches 7 bases. Germline-derived CDR1 and CDR2 are SQVTM and ANQGSEA. The length of the CDR3 is 11 residues. CDR3 sequence (DNA): TGCAGTGGGGGGGTAAGGGATACGCAGTATTTT. It codes for CSGGVRDTQYF.

This rearrangement joins TRBV27 to TRBJ2-1; 11 positions match TRBD2. V lost 8 bases and J lost 2; bases outside the gene matches: 2. Germline CDR1 MNHEY, CDR2 SMNVEV (reference sequence). This CDR3 is built from 14 residues. In DNA form, the CDR3 reads TGTGCCAGCGGGGGACTAGCGGCCTACAATGAGCAGTTCTTC. This translates into CASGGLAAYNEQFF.

The rearrangement joins TRBV30 to TRBJ2-7; 8 bases match TRBD1. Trimming at V came to 0 bases and at J to 5 bases, leaving 18 bases not matched to a gene. CDR3 length: 18 residues. Germline values: CDR1 GTSNPN, CDR2 SVGIG (reference sequence). The CDR3 spells CAWSVMAPGQGGSHEQYF. The CDR3 nucleotides are TGTGCCTGGAGTGTAATGGCCCCCGGACAGGGAGGATCCCACGAGCAGTACTTC. Filled out from reference TRBV30 and TRBJ2-7, the complete variable domain reads SQTIHQWPATLVQPVGSPLSLECTVEGTSNPNLYWYRQAAGRGLQLLFYSVGIGQISSEVPQNLSASRPQDRQFILSSKKLLLSDSGFYLCAWSVMAPGQGGSHEQYFGPGTRLTVT.